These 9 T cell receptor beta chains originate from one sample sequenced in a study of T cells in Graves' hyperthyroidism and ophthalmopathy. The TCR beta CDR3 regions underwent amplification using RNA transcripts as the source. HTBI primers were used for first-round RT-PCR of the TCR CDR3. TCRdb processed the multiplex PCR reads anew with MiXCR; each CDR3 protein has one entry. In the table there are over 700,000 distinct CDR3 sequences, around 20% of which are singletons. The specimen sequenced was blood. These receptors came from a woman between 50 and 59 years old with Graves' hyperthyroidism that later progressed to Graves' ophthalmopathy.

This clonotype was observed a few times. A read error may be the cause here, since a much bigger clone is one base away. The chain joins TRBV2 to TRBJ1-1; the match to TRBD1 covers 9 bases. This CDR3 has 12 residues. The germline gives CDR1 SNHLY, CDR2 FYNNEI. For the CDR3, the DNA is TGTGCCACCACAGGGGGCGCGTCTGAAGCTCTCTTT. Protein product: CATTGGASEALF.

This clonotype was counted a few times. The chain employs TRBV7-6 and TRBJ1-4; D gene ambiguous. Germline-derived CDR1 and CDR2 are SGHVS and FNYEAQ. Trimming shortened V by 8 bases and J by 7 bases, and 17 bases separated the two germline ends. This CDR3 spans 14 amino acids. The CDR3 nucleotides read TGTGCCAGCTCAACCTCCACCCCGGGTGAAAAACTGTTTTTT. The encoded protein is CASSTSTPGEKLFF.

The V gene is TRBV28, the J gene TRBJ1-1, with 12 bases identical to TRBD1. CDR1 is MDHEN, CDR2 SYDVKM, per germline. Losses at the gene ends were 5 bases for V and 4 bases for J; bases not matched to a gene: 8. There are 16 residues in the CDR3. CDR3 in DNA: TGTGCCAGCAGTCCGCCGGGACAGGGGGCTGGCACTGAAGCTTTCTTT. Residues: CASSPPGQGAGTEAFF.

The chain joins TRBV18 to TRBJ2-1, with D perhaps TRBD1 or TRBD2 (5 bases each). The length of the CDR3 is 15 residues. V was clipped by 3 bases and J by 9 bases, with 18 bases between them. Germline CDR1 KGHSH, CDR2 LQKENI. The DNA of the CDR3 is TGTGCCAGCTCACCTCGTTGGGGGTCGATGATTGAGCAGTTCTTC. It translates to CASSPRWGSMIEQFF.

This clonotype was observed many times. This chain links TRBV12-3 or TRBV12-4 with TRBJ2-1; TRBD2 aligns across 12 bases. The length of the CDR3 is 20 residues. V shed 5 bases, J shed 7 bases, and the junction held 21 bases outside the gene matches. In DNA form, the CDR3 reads TGTGCCAGCAGTCCAGCTGTGGCCATGCCTAGCGGGGGGGCGGGTAATGAGCAGTTCTTC. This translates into CASSPAVAMPSGGAGNEQFF.

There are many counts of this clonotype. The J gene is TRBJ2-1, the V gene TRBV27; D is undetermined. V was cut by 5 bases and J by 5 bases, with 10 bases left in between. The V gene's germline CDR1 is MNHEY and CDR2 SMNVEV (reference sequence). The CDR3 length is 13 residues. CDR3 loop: CASSIGRNNEQFF. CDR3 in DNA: TGTGCCAGCAGTATCGGACGGAACAATGAGCAGTTCTTC.

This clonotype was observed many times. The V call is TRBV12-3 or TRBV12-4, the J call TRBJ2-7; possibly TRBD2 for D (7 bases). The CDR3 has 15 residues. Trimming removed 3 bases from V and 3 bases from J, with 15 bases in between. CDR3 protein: CASSFDGGPLYEQYF. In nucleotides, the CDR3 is TGTGCCAGCAGTTTTGACGGGGGGCCTCTCTACGAGCAGTACTTC.

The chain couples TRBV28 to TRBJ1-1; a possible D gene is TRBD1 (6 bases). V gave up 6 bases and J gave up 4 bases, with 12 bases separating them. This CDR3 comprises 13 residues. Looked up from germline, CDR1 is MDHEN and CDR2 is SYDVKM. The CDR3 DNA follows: TGTGCCAGCAGGCCCTCCAGGGGCACTGAAGCTTTCTTT. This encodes CASRPSRGTEAFF.

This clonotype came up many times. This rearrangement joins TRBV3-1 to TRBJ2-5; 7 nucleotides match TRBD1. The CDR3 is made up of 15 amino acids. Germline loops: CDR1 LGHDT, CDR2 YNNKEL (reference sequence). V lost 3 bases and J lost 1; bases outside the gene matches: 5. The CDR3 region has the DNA TGTGCCAGCAGCCAGGACAGGTCGGGCCAAGAGACCCAGTACTTC. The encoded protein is CASSQDRSGQETQYF.